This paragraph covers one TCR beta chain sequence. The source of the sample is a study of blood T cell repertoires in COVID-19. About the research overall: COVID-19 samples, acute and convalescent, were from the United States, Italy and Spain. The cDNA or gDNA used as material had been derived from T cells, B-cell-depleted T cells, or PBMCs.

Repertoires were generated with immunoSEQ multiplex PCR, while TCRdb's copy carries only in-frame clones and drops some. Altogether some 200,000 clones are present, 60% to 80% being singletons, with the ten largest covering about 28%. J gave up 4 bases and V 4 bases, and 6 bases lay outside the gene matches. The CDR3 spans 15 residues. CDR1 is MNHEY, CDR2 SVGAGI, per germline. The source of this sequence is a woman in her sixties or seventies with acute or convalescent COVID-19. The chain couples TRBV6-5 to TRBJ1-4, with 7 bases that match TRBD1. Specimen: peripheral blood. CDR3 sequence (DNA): TGTGCCAGCAGTTTAGGGACAGCCGGTAATGAAAAACTGTTTTTT. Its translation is CASSLGTAGNEKLFF.